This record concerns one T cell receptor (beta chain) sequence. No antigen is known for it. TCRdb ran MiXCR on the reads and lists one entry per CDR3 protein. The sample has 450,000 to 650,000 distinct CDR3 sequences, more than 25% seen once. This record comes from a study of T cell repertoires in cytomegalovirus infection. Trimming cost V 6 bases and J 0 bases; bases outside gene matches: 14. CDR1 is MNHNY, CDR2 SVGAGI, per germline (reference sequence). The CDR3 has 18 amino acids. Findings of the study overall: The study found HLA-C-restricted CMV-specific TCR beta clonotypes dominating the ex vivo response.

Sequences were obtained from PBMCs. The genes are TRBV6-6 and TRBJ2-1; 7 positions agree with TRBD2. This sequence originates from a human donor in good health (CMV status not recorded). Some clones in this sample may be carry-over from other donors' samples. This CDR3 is CASSLRASGLSSYNEQFF. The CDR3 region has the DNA TGTGCCAGCAGCCTCAGGGCTAGCGGCTTAAGCTCCTACAATGAGCAGTTCTTC.